This entry is about one TCR beta chain. Its target is unknown. The data belong to a study of beta chain features in type 1 diabetes. General study findings and limits: TCRB CDR3 length was moderately but significantly reduced in all four CD4+ subsets of Type 1 diabetes patients.

Reverse transcription of all isolated RNA meant that expressed TCRB transcripts were sequenced. Profiled with immunoSEQ multiplex PCR; TCRdb holds only in-frame clones, not every one. The table includes about 270,000 clones, around an eighth detected once. Every donor provided one heparinised blood draw, which averaged about 110 mL. Via the markers CD45RO/CCR7/CD25/CD127/CD95/CD27, stem cell-like memory, regulatory, central memory and naive CD4+ cells were sorted. Over 95% purity was reached by all sorted populations. The CDR3 has 13 residues. V lost 7 bases to trimming and J lost 4 bases; unmatched junction nucleotides: 6. Germline V lookup: CDR1 SNHLY, CDR2 FYNNEI.

The TCR sequence derives from a man younger than 40 with type 1 diabetes. Source material: naive CD4+ T cells from blood. J is TRBJ2-5 and V is TRBV2, with 7 bases aligning to TRBD2. CDR3 sequence: CASTELARETQYF. Here the CDR3 DNA reads TGTGCCAGCACCGAACTAGCGCGAGAGACCCAGTACTTC.